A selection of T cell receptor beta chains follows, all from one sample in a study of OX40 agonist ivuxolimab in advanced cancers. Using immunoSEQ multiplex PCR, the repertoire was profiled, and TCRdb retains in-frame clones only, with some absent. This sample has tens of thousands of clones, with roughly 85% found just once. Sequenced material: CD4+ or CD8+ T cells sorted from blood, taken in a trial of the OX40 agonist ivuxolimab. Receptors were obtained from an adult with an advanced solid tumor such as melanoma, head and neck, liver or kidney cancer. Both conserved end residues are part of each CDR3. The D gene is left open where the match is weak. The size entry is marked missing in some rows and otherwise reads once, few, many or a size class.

CDR3: CAGREGLRTEAFF
DNA: TGCGCCGGACGGGAGGGACTCCGCACTGAAGCTTTCTTT
D: NA
J: TRBJ1-1
size: NA
V: TRBV5-1

CDR3: CASSLRDRPNEQFF
DNA: TGTGCCAGCAGCTTGAGAGACAGGCCCAATGAGCAGTTCTTC
D: NA
J: TRBJ2-1
size: NA
V: TRBV11-3

CDR3: CASSYLGGKNYGYTF
DNA: TGTGCCAGCAGTTACTTGGGGGGGAAGAACTATGGCTACACCTTC
D: NA
J: TRBJ1-2
size: NA
V: TRBV6-6

CDR3: CASSLYVGATNEKLFF
DNA: TGTGCCAGCAGCTTATATGTGGGTGCAACTAATGAAAAACTGTTTTTT
D: NA
J: TRBJ1-4
size: NA
V: TRBV7-2

CDR3: CSVRDIGKETQYF
DNA: TGCAGCGTTAGGGACATCGGTAAAGAGACCCAGTACTTC
D: NA
J: TRBJ2-5
size: few
V: TRBV29-1

CDR3: CASSQGGGFEQFF
DNA: TGTGCCAGCAGCCAAGGAGGTGGGTTTGAGCAGTTCTTC
D: NA
J: TRBJ2-1
size: once
V: TRBV4-2

CDR3: CASSLGANYGYTF
DNA: TGTGCCAGCAGTTTAGGCGCTAACTATGGCTACACCTTC
D: NA
J: TRBJ1-2
size: once
V: TRBV28

CDR3: CASTLQGRSTEAFF
DNA: TGTGCCAGCACATTACAGGGAAGGAGCACTGAAGCTTTCTTT
D: NA
J: TRBJ1-1
size: NA
V: TRBV7-9

CDR3: CASRLPGQGFYEQYF
DNA: TGTGCCAGCAGGCTACCGGGACAGGGTTTTTACGAGCAGTACTTC
D: TRBD1
J: TRBJ2-7
size: NA
V: TRBV7-2

CDR3: CASSVSGTGVGETQYF
DNA: TGTGCCAGCAGCGTGAGCGGGACAGGGGTTGGGGAGACCCAGTACTTC
D: TRBD1
J: TRBJ2-5
size: NA
V: TRBV9

CDR3: CASSLNGADTQYF
DNA: TGTGCCAGCAGCTTAAATGGGGCAGATACGCAGTATTTT
D: NA
J: TRBJ2-3
size: NA
V: TRBV7-3

CDR3: CASSHLVVAYEQYF
DNA: TGTGCCAGCAGCCATCTGGTGGTAGCCTACGAGCAGTACTTC
D: NA
J: TRBJ2-7
size: NA
V: TRBV6-1

CDR3: CASSVGQSEQFF
DNA: TGTGCCAGCAGCGTAGGGCAGAGTGAGCAGTTCTTC
D: NA
J: TRBJ2-1
size: few
V: TRBV9

CDR3: CASSPLSGTQETQYF
DNA: TGTGCCAGCAGCCCTCTTAGCGGGACCCAAGAGACCCAGTACTTC
D: TRBD2
J: TRBJ2-5
size: NA
V: TRBV5-6

CDR3: CASSPPEGGGTDTQYF
DNA: TGCGCCAGCAGCCCCCCGGAGGGTGGTGGCACAGATACGCAGTATTTT
D: NA
J: TRBJ2-3
size: NA
V: TRBV5-1

CDR3: CASSVGSYNEQFF
DNA: TGTGCCAGCAGTGTGGGGTCCTACAATGAGCAGTTCTTC
D: NA
J: TRBJ2-1
size: NA
V: TRBV6-5

CDR3: CASSLGVRRKPTDTQYF
DNA: TGTGCCAGCAGCTTAGGGGTCCGGCGGAAACCCACAGATACGCAGTATTTT
D: NA
J: TRBJ2-3
size: NA
V: TRBV7-2

CDR3: CASSLLFPGTSGTASTGELFF
DNA: TGCGCCAGCAGCTTATTGTTTCCCGGGACTAGCGGGACAGCGAGCACCGGGGAGCTGTTTTTT
D: TRBD2
J: TRBJ2-2
size: NA
V: TRBV5-1

CDR3: CASSGQQGAGYEQYF
DNA: TGTGCCAGCAGCGGGCAACAGGGGGCGGGCTACGAGCAGTACTTC
D: TRBD1
J: TRBJ2-7
size: NA
V: TRBV9

CDR3: CASSSLAGGPWDEQFF
DNA: TGTGCCAGCAGTTCACTAGCGGGAGGGCCTTGGGATGAGCAGTTCTTC
D: TRBD2
J: TRBJ2-1
size: NA
V: TRBV27

CDR3: CASSHTREDRETQYF
DNA: TGTGCCAGCAGCCACACTAGGGAGGATAGAGAGACCCAGTACTTC
D: NA
J: TRBJ2-5
size: NA
V: TRBV7-9

CDR3: CASSDSGQPYNEQFF
DNA: TGTGCCAGCAGTGACTCGGGACAACCCTACAATGAGCAGTTCTTC
D: NA
J: TRBJ2-1
size: NA
V: TRBV6-4

CDR3: CASSYGQYDTQYF
DNA: TGTGCCAGCAGCTATGGACAGTACGATACGCAGTATTTT
D: NA
J: TRBJ2-3
size: NA
V: TRBV7-9

CDR3: CASSSGQGFSNQPQHF
DNA: TGTGCCAGCAGCTCAGGACAGGGTTTTAGCAATCAGCCCCAGCATTTT
D: TRBD1
J: TRBJ1-5
size: few
V: TRBV11-2

CDR3: CASSFDDSRETQYF
DNA: TGTGCCAGCAGTTTCGATGATTCCAGAGAGACCCAGTACTTC
D: NA
J: TRBJ2-5
size: once
V: TRBV28

CDR3: CASSPIPWEQYF
DNA: TGTGCCAGCAGCCCTATACCTTGGGAGCAGTACTTC
D: NA
J: TRBJ2-7
size: NA
V: TRBV28

CDR3: CASSDADSTDTQYF
DNA: TGTGCCAGCAGTGACGCGGATAGCACAGATACGCAGTATTTT
D: NA
J: TRBJ2-3
size: NA
V: TRBV2

CDR3: CASSTGTGSTEAFF
DNA: TGTGCCAGCAGCACAGGGACAGGGAGCACTGAAGCTTTCTTT
D: TRBD1
J: TRBJ1-1
size: NA
V: TRBV7-3

CDR3: CASGFDLTAGYGYTF
DNA: TGTGCTAGTGGTTTTGACCTCACAGCGGGCTATGGCTACACCTTC
D: NA
J: TRBJ1-2
size: NA
V: TRBV12-5

CDR3: CASSQDPGGYTEAFF
DNA: TGCGCCAGCAGCCAAGATCCGGGGGGCTACACTGAAGCTTTCTTT
D: NA
J: TRBJ1-1
size: NA
V: TRBV4-1

CDR3: CASSLPPRAGELFF
DNA: TGTGCCAGCAGCTTACCCCCCAGGGCCGGGGAGCTGTTTTTT
D: NA
J: TRBJ2-2
size: NA
V: TRBV7-9

CDR3: CASSLSIAANRWDEQYF
DNA: TGTGCCAGCAGTTTATCGATCGCGGCTAACCGATGGGACGAGCAGTACTTC
D: NA
J: TRBJ2-7
size: NA
V: TRBV27

CDR3: CSGGGAGGETQYF
DNA: TGCAGCGGTGGGGGGGCCGGTGGAGAGACCCAGTACTTC
D: NA
J: TRBJ2-5
size: NA
V: TRBV29-1

CDR3: CASTDRGTDTQYF
DNA: TGCGCCAGTACGGACAGGGGTACAGATACGCAGTATTTT
D: TRBD1
J: TRBJ2-3
size: NA
V: TRBV10-2

CDR3: CASRGATNEKLFF
DNA: TGCGCCAGCCGGGGTGCAACTAATGAAAAACTGTTTTTT
D: NA
J: TRBJ1-4
size: NA
V: TRBV10-2

CDR3: CSVGWGAVADTQYF
DNA: TGCAGCGTTGGGTGGGGGGCTGTCGCAGATACGCAGTATTTT
D: NA
J: TRBJ2-3
size: NA
V: TRBV29-1

CDR3: CASSQPGALNTEAFF
DNA: TGTGCCAGCAGCCAACCCGGGGCCCTTAACACTGAAGCTTTCTTT
D: NA
J: TRBJ1-1
size: NA
V: TRBV14